Below, 3 T cell receptor beta chains from the same sample are listed, as sequenced in a study of CD8 T cells in ankylosing spondylitis. One entry per CDR3 protein results from TCRdb running MiXCR on the 5' RACE reads. The sample has under 150,000 distinct CDR3 sequences; roughly a tenth are singletons. Sequenced material: blood, either unsorted or a sorted T cell fraction (not recorded which). The source of these receptors is a male donor with ankylosing spondylitis or in good health (not recorded which).

About this clonotype: Since a much larger clone is just one base distant, this may be a read error. The chain is built from TRBV12-3 or TRBV12-4 and TRBJ2-1; 11 bases map to TRBD2. The CDR3 sequence is 16 residues long. CDR3 loop: CASSPTGTSGYSEQFF. The CDR3 DNA reads as TGTGCCAGCAGCCCCACCGGGACTAGCGGATACAGTGAGCAGTTCTTC.

About this clonotype itself: The junction shows a germline mismatch at one end, possibly a read error. This chain links TRBV20-1 with TRBJ2-5; 8 nucleotides agree with TRBD2. Germline loops: CDR1 DFQATT, CDR2 SNEGSKA (reference sequence). The CDR3 has 16 residues. CDR3 DNA sequence: TGCTGTGCTAGAGATCACCAGCGGGAGTGGCAAGAGACCCAGTACTTC. This gives the protein CCARDHQREWQETQYF.

A note on this clonotype: This could be a read error, since a much larger clone is one nucleotide away. The J gene is TRBJ2-7, the V gene TRBV7-9; D unclear. The CDR3 is 11 amino acids. Germline V gene sequence: CDR1 SEHNR, CDR2 FQNEAQ (reference sequence). V was pared by 1 base and J by 5 bases, with 3 bases between. The DNA of the CDR3 is TGTGCCAGCAGCTTAGTGGACGAGCAGTACTTC. It encodes CASSLVDEQYF.